The T cell receptor (beta chain) under discussion was sequenced for a study of shared clonotypes between healthy human individuals (dated by TCRdb to about 2020). In terms of the full investigation: A couple of women and three men aged 18 to 49 years were included in the cohort. To estimate repertoire size and how much clonotypes are shared between individuals, the study performed deep sequencing of blood TCR repertoires from about five healthy adults. Per donor, leukapheresis produced somewhere between about 0.94 and 10 billion PBMCs. To increase sequencing depth and limit assay-specific biases, different laboratories used diverse techniques to prepare libraries and sequence TCR repertoires.

As encoded in the germline V gene (reference sequence), CDR1 is SEHNR while CDR2 is FQNEAQ. The V and J ends are trimmed by 2 bases and 7 bases, leaving 17 bases between them. The CDR3 sequence holds 16 residues, the cysteine and phenylalanine included. CDR3 DNA only is kept here, 48 bases in frame from base 1. Using the deep immunoSEQ assay, multiplex PCR amplified TCR CDR3 regions from genomic DNA. Extracted genomic DNA from each cell subset was distributed evenly across all wells of several immunoSEQ 96-well plates, and each plate was treated as a replicate. Each replicate PCR for unsorted PBMC received around 330 ng genomic DNA, equal to tens of thousands of T cell genomes. Ten immunoSEQ deep assay plates were used to sequence the unsorted PBMC genomic DNA. The purified libraries were quantified using a Qubit 3.0 fluorometer, sized with a Bioanalyzer 2100, and then quantified again using the KAPA Library Quantification kit. Every immunoSEQ 96-well plate was sequenced on a separate single-read 150-cycle Illumina NextSeq 550 flow cell. The paper's processing steps were these. Because the immunoSEQ output held only junctional sequences and lacked quality scores, the filtering could not match the filtering applied to full-length reads. To assign V/J genes and CDR3, sequences were annotated against IMGT germline references using PyIR, a Python wrapper for IgBLAST v1.9. Any read was removed if the V/J assignment was weak (E-value above 1e-6), the CDR3 was missing, or the read contained stop codons, out-of-frame junctions, or ambiguous translated residues. A V3J clonotype was defined by an identical inferred V gene, J gene, and CDR3 amino acid sequence. Percentage overlap between repertoires was calculated by dividing the number of shared unique clonotypes by the size of the smaller repertoire. RTK rarefaction, the Chao1 estimator, and Recon v2.1 estimates of unobserved clonotypes were used to assess repertoire richness. TCRdb retrieved this table from immuneACCESS and kept in-frame rearrangements only. Not all clones are present; in checked studies, unresolved V genes account for under half, and no reason is known for the remainder. D and trimming come from the DNA, and the V and J calls and clone size come from that table. The sample table shows roughly 480,000 clones, and around three quarters are seen once. Approximately 12% of the sample belongs to the ten largest clones.

The donors were healthy, HIV-negative adults who had no recently reported acute infections or vaccinations. Every donor was a Caucasian adult residing in Nashville, Tennessee, USA. In the unsorted samples, tens of millions of PBMCs were counted, and genomic DNA was extracted using the QIAamp DNA Blood Mini kit. After blood collection by leukapheresis, PBMCs were isolated using Ficoll-Histopaque density gradient centrifugation and then cryopreserved in the vapor phase of liquid nitrogen. This clone has just a few counts. It lacks a known antigen. No base-level quality is on record; no much larger clone is a single base apart. The full study reports these points: Pairwise subsampling indicated that sequencing depth was expected to affect the degree of clonotype sharing among donors. The small number of donors limited the genetic and exposure-history diversity represented. Sampling was restricted to blood, and TCR repertoires in tissue are likely to differ from TCR repertoires in blood.

Rearrangement joined TRBV7-9 to TRBJ1-4; the D gene is perhaps TRBD1, on 6 matching bases. The receptor was isolated from a woman in her 40s in good health. Some clones in this sample may be carry-over from other donors' samples. What was sequenced was PBMCs. The bases are TGTGCCAGCAGCTTATCGTTTAGGCAGGGGAGTGAAAAACTGTTTTTT. This encodes CASSLSFRQGSEKLFF.